Listed below are T cell receptor beta chains from one sample, sequenced in a study of CD8+ T cells in alopecia areata. The repertoire was sequenced with immunoSEQ multiplex PCR; TCRdb's copy has only in-frame clones and lacks some. The data hold approximately 100,000 clones, with 65% to 90% observed a single time. The specimen was CD8+ T cells sorted from blood, collected between weeks 30 and 35, from a patient treated with tofacitinib. These receptors were obtained from a human donor with alopecia areata. The CDR3 runs from the conserved cysteine through the conserved F or W. A D gene is named only where the DNA matches it firmly. Expanded clones get a size class; other rows say once, few or many, or leave the size out.

V gene	J gene	D gene	clone size	CDR3 DNA	CDR3 protein
TRBV7-9	TRBJ1-1	NA	NA	TGTGCCAGCTCTCGGGGGGGCACTGAAGCTTTCTTT	CASSRGGTEAFF
TRBV29-1	TRBJ1-2	TRBD1	once	TGCAGCGTTTCGGGACAGGGTGGCTACACCTTC	CSVSGQGGYTF
TRBV27	TRBJ2-7	NA	few	TGTGCCAGCAGTTTGCGGTGGGGCGAGCAGTACTTC	CASSLRWGEQYF
TRBV13	TRBJ2-1	NA	NA	TGTGCCAGCAGCCCTTCCCTCGATGGGCGGCATTACAATGAGCAGTTCTTC	CASSPSLDGRHYNEQFF
TRBV18	TRBJ2-6	TRBD2	NA	TGTGCCAGCTCACCTAGCGGGGGCAATCCTGGGGCCAACGTCCTGACTTTC	CASSPSGGNPGANVLTF
TRBV27	TRBJ1-2	NA	NA	TGTGCCAGCAGTTTGAGCGGCTATGGCTACACCTTC	CASSLSGYGYTF
TRBV19	TRBJ2-7	TRBD1	few	TGTGCCAGTAGTAACGGACAGGGACACTACGAGCAGTACTTC	CASSNGQGHYEQYF
TRBV5-4	TRBJ2-7	NA	NA	TGTGCCAGCAGCTTTGGAGTCGACGAGCAGTACTTC	CASSFGVDEQYF
TRBV5-6	TRBJ2-1	NA	NA	TGTGCCAGCAGCTCATTGCTATACAATGAGCAGTTCTTC	CASSSLLYNEQFF
TRBV6-1	TRBJ2-7	NA	NA	TGTGCCAGCAGTGATTCCCGACCTTACGAGCAGTACTTC	CASSDSRPYEQYF
TRBV28	TRBJ1-3	NA	NA	TGTGCCACTCTAGGAGTGGGAAGCTGGGACACCATATATTTT	CATLGVGSWDTIYF
TRBV13	TRBJ2-2	NA	once	TGTGCCAGCAGCTTAGGAGCGGGCACCGGGGAGCTGTTTTTT	CASSLGAGTGELFF
TRBV19	TRBJ2-1	NA	NA	TGTGCCAGTAGTTGGCAGGGCTCCTACAATGAGCAGTTCTTC	CASSWQGSYNEQFF
TRBV4-1	TRBJ2-1	TRBD2	NA	TGCGCCAGCAGCCAGACTAGCGGGAGGGCCATTCTCTCTGAGCAGTTCTTC	CASSQTSGRAILSEQFF
TRBV4-1	TRBJ2-7	NA	NA	TGCGCCAGCAGCCAAGATCTGGGGTACGGGGGAGTCTACGAGCAGTACTTC	CASSQDLGYGGVYEQYF
TRBV5-1	TRBJ2-5	TRBD1	NA	TGCGCCAGCAGCCTCACAAGACGGACAGGCCAAGAGACCCAGTACTTC	CASSLTRRTGQETQYF
TRBV6-1	TRBJ2-3	NA	NA	TGTGCCAGCAGTGATACTTGGGTTTTAACAGATACGCAGTATTTT	CASSDTWVLTDTQYF
TRBV2	TRBJ2-2	NA	NA	TGTGCCAGCAGTGAAGTGGAGACACTCAACACCGGGGAGCTGTTTTTT	CASSEVETLNTGELFF
TRBV5-1	TRBJ2-1	TRBD2	NA	TGCGCCAGCAGCTTAAGCGGGGGTGGTAATGAGCAGTTCTTC	CASSLSGGGNEQFF
TRBV27	TRBJ1-1	NA	NA	TGTGCCAGCAGTTTTTCCATGGGATTCACTGAAGCTTTCTTT	CASSFSMGFTEAFF
TRBV27	TRBJ1-3	NA	NA	TGTGCCAGCAGTTTAACCCGCAATCGAGGCACCATATATTTT	CASSLTRNRGTIYF
TRBV12-5	TRBJ2-1	NA	NA	TGTGCTAGTGATCACCGGGGGAGCTCCTACAATGAGCAGTTCTTC	CASDHRGSSYNEQFF
TRBV7-9	TRBJ2-3	NA	NA	TGTGCCAGCAGCTGGCAGGAGGGGACAGATACGCAGTATTTT	CASSWQEGTDTQYF
TRBV7-9	TRBJ1-6	NA	NA	TGTGCCAGCAGCTTCCCGGGCGATTCACCCCTCCACTTT	CASSFPGDSPLHF
TRBV5-4	TRBJ2-3	NA	NA	TGTGCCAGCAGCTTAAAGAACACAGGGACAGATACGCAGTATTTT	CASSLKNTGTDTQYF
TRBV9	TRBJ2-7	TRBD2	few	TGTGCCAGCTCCAGCGGGGTGAGCGAGCAGTACTTC	CASSSGVSEQYF
TRBV6-1	TRBJ2-7	TRBD1	NA	TGTGCCAGCAGTGAAGGGACCGGGACAGCATTATACGAGCAGTACTTC	CASSEGTGTALYEQYF
TRBV5-1	TRBJ2-3	NA	NA	TGCGCCAGCAACGGGGCGACTGGAAAGAGCACAGATACGCAGTATTTT	CASNGATGKSTDTQYF
TRBV27	TRBJ2-7	NA	NA	TGTGCCAGCATTGTCCGGGAGACGCCGGAATACGAGCAGTACTTC	CASIVRETPEYEQYF
TRBV7-9	TRBJ2-7	NA	NA	TGTGCCAGCACCCATTTGTCTGTCGAGCAGTACTTC	CASTHLSVEQYF
TRBV5-4	TRBJ2-7	TRBD2	NA	TGTGCCAGCAGCTTGGCAGCGGGGGGGAACGAGCAGTACTTC	CASSLAAGGNEQYF
TRBV29-1	TRBJ2-7	TRBD1	few	TGCAGCGTTGAAGTTTGGACAGGGGAGGAGCAGTACTTC	CSVEVWTGEEQYF
TRBV4-1	TRBJ1-2	NA	NA	TGCGCCAGCAGCCCGACGGTCCTAGTTTATGGCTACACCTTC	CASSPTVLVYGYTF
TRBV30	TRBJ2-7	NA	NA	TGTGCCTGGGTCTCACAGGGCTACGAGCAGTACTTC	CAWVSQGYEQYF
TRBV9	TRBJ2-1	TRBD2	NA	TGTGCCAGCAGCGTAGGCGGGGGGGCACTCAATGAGCAGTTCTTC	CASSVGGGALNEQFF
TRBV7-8	TRBJ2-3	NA	NA	TGTGCCAGCAGCCTGGACAGTCGGTTGACAGATACGCAGTATTTT	CASSLDSRLTDTQYF
TRBV5-6	TRBJ1-1	NA	once	TGTGCCAGCAGCTCTGACACCGACACTGAAGCTTTCTTT	CASSSDTDTEAFF
TRBV27	TRBJ1-5	NA	NA	TGTGCCAGCAGCCCTTCCGGGGCGAATCAGCCCCAGCATTTT	CASSPSGANQPQHF
TRBV2	TRBJ2-2	NA	NA	TGTGCCAGCAGTGGACTAGGGGGGGAGCTGTTTTTT	CASSGLGGELFF
TRBV9	TRBJ2-7	NA	NA	TGTGCCAGCAGCGCCCAAACCGGTCTGTTGGACGAGCAGTACTTC	CASSAQTGLLDEQYF
TRBV11-2	TRBJ1-2	NA	NA	TGTGCCAGCAGCTCCTCCGACAGACCTAACTATGGCTACACCTTC	CASSSSDRPNYGYTF
TRBV7-7	TRBJ2-7	NA	NA	TGTGCCAGCAGCCCAAGCGGAAACTCCTACGAGCAGTACTTC	CASSPSGNSYEQYF
TRBV7-8	TRBJ2-3	NA	NA	TGTGCCAGCAGCTTACTGGTGGAAGACACAGATACGCAGTATTTT	CASSLLVEDTDTQYF
TRBV11-3	TRBJ2-3	TRBD2	NA	TGTGCCAGCAGCTCGAGGACTAGCGGTACCTTCACAGATACGCAGTATTTT	CASSSRTSGTFTDTQYF
TRBV4-2	TRBJ2-5	TRBD2	NA	TGTGCCAGCAGCCAAGAACTACTAGCGGGAGTCGGAGAGACCCAGTACTTC	CASSQELLAGVGETQYF
TRBV29-1	TRBJ2-7	TRBD1	NA	TGCAGCGTTGGACCCCTCGGGGACAGCTACGAGCAGTACTTC	CSVGPLGDSYEQYF
TRBV30	TRBJ2-5	NA	NA	TGTGCCTGGAGCGCGATCCGGGCGGAGACCCAGTACTTC	CAWSAIRAETQYF
TRBV6-5	TRBJ1-2	TRBD1	NA	TGTGCCAGCAGTTATCCGGGACAGGGGTTCTATGGCTACACCTTC	CASSYPGQGFYGYTF
TRBV6-1	TRBJ2-1	NA	NA	TGTGCCAGCGGACTCACAAGGGACTATGAGCAGTTCTTC	CASGLTRDYEQFF
TRBV14	TRBJ2-5	NA	NA	TGTGCCAGCAGCCCAAGGCAGAGGCGGCAAGAGACCCAGTACTTC	CASSPRQRRQETQYF